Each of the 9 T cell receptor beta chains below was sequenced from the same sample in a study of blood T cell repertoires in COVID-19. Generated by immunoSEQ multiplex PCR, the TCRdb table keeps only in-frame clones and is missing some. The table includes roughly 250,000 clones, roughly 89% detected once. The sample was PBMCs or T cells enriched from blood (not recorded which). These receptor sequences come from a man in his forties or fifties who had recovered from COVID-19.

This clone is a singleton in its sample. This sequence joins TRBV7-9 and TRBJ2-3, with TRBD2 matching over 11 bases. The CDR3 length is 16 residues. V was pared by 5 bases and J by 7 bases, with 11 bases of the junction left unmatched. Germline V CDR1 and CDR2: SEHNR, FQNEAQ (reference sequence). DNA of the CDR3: TGTGCCAGCAGCCCAAGACTAGCGGGAAATAAATATACGCAGTATTTT. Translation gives CASSPRLAGNKYTQYF.

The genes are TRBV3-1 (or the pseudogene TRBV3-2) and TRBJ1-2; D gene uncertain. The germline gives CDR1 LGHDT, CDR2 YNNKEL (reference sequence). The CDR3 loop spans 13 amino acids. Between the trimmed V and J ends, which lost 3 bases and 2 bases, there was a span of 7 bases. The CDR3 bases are TGTGCCAGCAGCCAGGCCTCAAACTATGGCTACACCTTC. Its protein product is CASSQASNYGYTF.

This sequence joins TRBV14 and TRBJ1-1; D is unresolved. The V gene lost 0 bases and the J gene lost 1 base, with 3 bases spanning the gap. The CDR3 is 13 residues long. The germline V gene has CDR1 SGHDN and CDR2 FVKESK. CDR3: CASSQDRNTEAFF. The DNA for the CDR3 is TGTGCCAGCAGCCAAGACAGGAACACTGAAGCTTTCTTT.

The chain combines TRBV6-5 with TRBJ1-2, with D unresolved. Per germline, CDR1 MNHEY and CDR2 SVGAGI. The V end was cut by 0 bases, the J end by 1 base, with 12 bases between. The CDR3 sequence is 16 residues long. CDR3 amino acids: CASSYSPAGINYGYTF. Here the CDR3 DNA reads TGTGCCAGCAGTTACTCCCCGGCGGGCATTAACTATGGCTACACCTTC.

DNA for the CDR3: TGTGCCAGCAGCTTGGGCTACTCCTACAATGAGCAGTTCTTC. This translates into CASSLGYSYNEQFF. The chain has TRBV7-2 and TRBJ2-1; no reliable D call. CDR1 SGHTA and CDR2 FQGNSA come from the germline V gene. V was clipped by 3 bases and J by 0 bases, with 6 bases between them. The CDR3 runs 14 residues.

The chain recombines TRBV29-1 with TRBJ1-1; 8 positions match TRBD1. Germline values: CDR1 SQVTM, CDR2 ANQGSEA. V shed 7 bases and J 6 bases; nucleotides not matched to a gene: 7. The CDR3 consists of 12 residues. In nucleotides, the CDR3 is TGCAGCGCGGGACAGGACGTTTCTGAAGCTTTCTTT. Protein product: CSAGQDVSEAFF. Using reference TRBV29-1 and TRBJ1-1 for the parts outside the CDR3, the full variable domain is SAVISQKPSRDICQRGTSLTIQCQVDSQVTMMFWYRQQPGQSLTLIATANQGSEATYESGFVIDKFPISRPNLTFSTLTVSNMSPEDSSIYLCSAGQDVSEAFFGQGTRLTVV.

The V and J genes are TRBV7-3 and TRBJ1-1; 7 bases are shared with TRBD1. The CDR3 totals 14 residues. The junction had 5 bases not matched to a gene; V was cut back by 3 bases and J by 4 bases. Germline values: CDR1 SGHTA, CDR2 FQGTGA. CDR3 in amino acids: CASSLAGGTTEAFF. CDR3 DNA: TGTGCCAGCAGCTTGGCAGGGGGTACCACTGAAGCTTTCTTT.

The CDR3 protein is CASSLLLNTPEPQHF. CDR3 bases: TGTGCCAGCAGTCTTTTACTAAATACTCCCGAGCCCCAGCATTTT. The chain employs TRBV28 and TRBJ1-5; D gene unclear. In germline, CDR1 is MDHEN, CDR2 SYDVKM. The CDR3 extends over 15 amino acids. Between the trimmed V and J ends, which lost 5 bases and 8 bases, there was a span of 19 bases.

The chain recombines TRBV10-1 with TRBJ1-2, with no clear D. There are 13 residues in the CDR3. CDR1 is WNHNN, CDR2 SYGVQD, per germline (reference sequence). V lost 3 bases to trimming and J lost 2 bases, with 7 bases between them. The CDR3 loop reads CASSDMRNYGYTF. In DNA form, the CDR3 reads TGCGCCAGCAGTGACATGAGAAACTATGGCTACACCTTC.